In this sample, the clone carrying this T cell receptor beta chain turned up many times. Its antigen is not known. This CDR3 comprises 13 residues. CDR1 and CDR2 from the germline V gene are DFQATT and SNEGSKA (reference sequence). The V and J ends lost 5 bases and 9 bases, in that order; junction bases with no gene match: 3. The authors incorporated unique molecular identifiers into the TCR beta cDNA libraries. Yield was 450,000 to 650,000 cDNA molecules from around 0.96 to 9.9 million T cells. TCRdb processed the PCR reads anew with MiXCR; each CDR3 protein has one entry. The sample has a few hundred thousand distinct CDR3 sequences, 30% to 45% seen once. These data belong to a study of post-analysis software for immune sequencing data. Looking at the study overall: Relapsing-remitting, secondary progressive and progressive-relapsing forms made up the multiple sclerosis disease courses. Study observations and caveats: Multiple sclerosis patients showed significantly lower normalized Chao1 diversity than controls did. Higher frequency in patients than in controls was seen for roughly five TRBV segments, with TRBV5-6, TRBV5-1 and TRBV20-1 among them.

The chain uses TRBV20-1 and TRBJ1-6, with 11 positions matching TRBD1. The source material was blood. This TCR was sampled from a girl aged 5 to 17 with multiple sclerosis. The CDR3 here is CSAPGQGVSPLHF. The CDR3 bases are TGCAGTGCTCCGGGACAGGGGGTTTCACCCCTCCACTTT.